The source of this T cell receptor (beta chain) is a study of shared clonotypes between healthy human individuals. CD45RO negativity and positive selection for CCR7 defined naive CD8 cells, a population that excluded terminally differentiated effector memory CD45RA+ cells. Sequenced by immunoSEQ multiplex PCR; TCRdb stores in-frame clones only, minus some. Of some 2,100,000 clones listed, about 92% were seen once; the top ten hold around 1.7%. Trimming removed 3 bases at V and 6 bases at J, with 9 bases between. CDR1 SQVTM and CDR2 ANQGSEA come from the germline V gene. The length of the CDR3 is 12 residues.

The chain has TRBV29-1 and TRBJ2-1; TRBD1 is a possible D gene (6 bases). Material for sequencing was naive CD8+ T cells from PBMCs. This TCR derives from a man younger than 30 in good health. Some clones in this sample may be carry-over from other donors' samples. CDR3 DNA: TGCAGCGTTGACGAAGGGGGCAATGAGCAGTTCTTC. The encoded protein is CSVDEGGNEQFF.